This T cell receptor beta chain was recovered during a study of Ad26.COV2.S vaccination and SARS-CoV-2 variants. Regarding treatment: about 20 received Ad26.COV2.S at low or high dose, single or two shots; roughly 5 received placebo; per-sample allocation not given. Day 63 following the first vaccine or placebo injection was when the samples were taken. Method: immunoSEQ multiplex PCR; TCRdb's copy keeps in-frame clones and lacks some. The profile shows roughly 400,000 clones, about 88% of them singletons. The germline V gene encodes CDR1 ENHRY and CDR2 SYGVKD. The V end lost 3 bases, the J end lost 6 bases, and 14 bases lay between the germline ends. CDR3 length equals 14 residues.

Specimen: peripheral blood, collected in a trial of Ad26.COV2.S vaccine versus placebo. The receptor was isolated from a person between 18 and 65 years old who received the Ad26.COV2.S COVID-19 vaccine or a placebo. V usage is TRBV10-3 and J usage is TRBJ1-1; no firm D call. CDR3 in DNA: TGTGCCATCAGTGACCCCTCCCTGGGGTCTGAAGCTTTCTTT. This sequence encodes CAISDPSLGSEAFF.